The 10 T cell receptor beta chains reported below all come from one sample, sequenced in a study of blood T cell repertoires in COVID-19. Profiling relied on immunoSEQ multiplex PCR, and the TCRdb table lists in-frame clones only, not all of them. Seen here are some 160,000 clones, around 80% observed once, and the top ten hold 15% to 20%. Input material: PBMCs or T cells enriched from blood (not recorded which). All receptors come from a woman in her 70s in a cohort exposed to, infected with or recovered from COVID-19 (not recorded which).

In nucleotides, the CDR3 is TGTGCCAGCAGTTTTAGCGGGAGTGGTGAGCAGTTCTTC. Translation gives CASSFSGSGEQFF. This chain uses TRBV5-4 with TRBJ2-1; 9 bases fit TRBD2. The length of the CDR3 is 13 residues. Per the germline V gene, CDR1 is SGHNT and CDR2 is YYREEE (reference sequence). The V segment lost 5 bases and the J segment 9 bases; nucleotides outside the gene matches: 6.

This chain uses TRBV11-2 with TRBJ2-2; perhaps TRBD1 as D (5 bases). CDR1 and CDR2 (germline): SGHAT, FQNNGV. The CDR3 length is 13 residues. V lost 5 bases to trimming and J lost 5 bases, with 9 bases between them. The CDR3 sequence: CASSPQGTGELFF. CDR3 DNA: TGTGCCAGCAGCCCCCAGGGAACCGGGGAGCTGTTTTTT. Variable domain in full (rest from reference TRBV11-2 and TRBJ2-2): EAGVAQSPRYKIIEKRQSVAFWCNPISGHATLYWYQQILGQGPKLLIQFQNNGVVDDSQLPKDRFSAERLKGVDSTLKIQPAKLEDSAVYLCASSPQGTGELFFGEGSRLTVL.

The chain has TRBV7-2 and TRBJ2-4, with D tentatively TRBD1 (5 bases). The V end lost 5 bases, the J end lost 1 base, and 15 bases lay between the germline ends. The CDR3 runs 16 residues. CDR1 is SGHTA and CDR2 is FQGNSA in the germline V gene. Here the CDR3 reads CASSPQGLRAKNIQYF. The CDR3 nucleotides are TGTGCCAGCAGCCCCCAGGGTTTACGGGCCAAAAACATTCAGTACTTC.

The chain carries TRBV6-5 and TRBJ1-4; possible D gene TRBD1, 6 bases. In germline, CDR1 is MNHEY, CDR2 SVGAGI. CDR3 length: 15 residues. The V end was cut by 2 bases, the J end by 8 bases, with 15 bases between. CDR3: CASSYAGAPGEKLFF. In DNA, the CDR3 is TGTGCCAGCAGTTACGCGGGGGCCCCCGGGGAAAAACTGTTTTTT.

There are a few counts of this clone. The chain employs TRBV5-8 and TRBJ1-4; D perhaps matches TRBD1 (6 bases). V lost 2 bases and J 5 bases, leaving 13 bases between the germline ends. Germline V CDR1 and CDR2: SGHTS, YDEGEE. The CDR3 is 15 amino acids. The CDR3 DNA reads as TGTGCCAGCAGCTTTGGGCGGGGGCCGAATGAAAAACTGTTTTTT. Its protein product is CASSFGRGPNEKLFF.

As concerns this clone: This same CDR3 is encoded by further DNA sequences in the sample. V usage is TRBV9 and J usage is TRBJ2-2; maybe TRBD1 (5 bases). There are 15 residues in the CDR3. V was trimmed by 0 bases and J by 1 base, leaving 7 bases between them. Per germline, CDR1 SGDLS and CDR2 YYNGEE. The CDR3 DNA reads TGTGCCAGCAGCGTAGGGGGCCTGAACACCGGGGAGCTGTTTTTT. Amino acids: CASSVGGLNTGELFF.

The table lists this clone with a count of one. The chain joins TRBV4-1 to TRBJ1-5; the D gene is possibly TRBD1 (5 bases). Deletions cut 1 base from V and 4 bases from J, with 14 bases between. The CDR3 is 16 residues long. The V gene's germline CDR1 is MGHRA and CDR2 YSYEKL. CDR3 nucleotides: TGCGCCAGCAGCCAAGGGGGCAGAACCGTAAATCAGCCCCAGCATTTT. Its translation: CASSQGGRTVNQPQHF.

The CDR3 coding sequence is TGTGCCAGCTCAGAAAGACAGGGTGTTGGCGACGAGCAGTACTTC. It codes for CASSERQGVGDEQYF. The chain employs TRBV18 and TRBJ2-7; 7 bases align to TRBD1. The germline CDR1 and CDR2 sequences are KGHSH and LQKENI. This CDR3 is built from 15 residues. Trimming cost V 5 bases and J 5 bases; bases outside gene matches: 12.

The rearrangement joins TRBV5-1 to TRBJ2-2, with 7 bases aligning to TRBD1. The CDR3 has 15 amino acids. The V gene's germline CDR1 is SGHRS and CDR2 YFSETQ. The ends lost 3 bases at V and 0 bases at J; junction bases unmatched: 2. The CDR3 region is CASSYGQANTGELFF. CDR3 nucleotide sequence: TGCGCCAGCAGCTATGGACAGGCGAACACCGGGGAGCTGTTTTTT.

The chain combines TRBV7-9 with TRBJ1-1, with D hard to call. V lost 1 base to trimming and J lost 11 bases, with 5 bases between them. This CDR3 has 10 residues. The germline gives CDR1 SEHNR, CDR2 FQNEAQ (reference sequence). CDR3 in DNA: TGTGCCAGCAGCTTAGTCGTGGCTTTCTTT. It specifies CASSLVVAFF. Complete variable domain (other parts from reference TRBV7-9 and TRBJ1-1): DTGVSQNPRHKITKRGQNVTFRCDPISEHNRLYWYRQTLGQGPEFLTYFQNEAQLEKSRLLSDRFSAERPKGSFSTLEIQRTEQGDSAMYLCASSLVVAFFGQGTRLTVV.